This record concerns one T cell receptor beta chain sequence. Antigen: not known. These data belong to a study of T cell repertoires in cytomegalovirus infection. Study results and limitations: Identification of carriers of CMV plus the relevant HLA was performed using cumulative public TCR beta family frequency.

In TCRdb, the reads were re-called with MiXCR into one record per CDR3 protein. The table lists around 770,000 distinct CDR3 sequences, 25% to 35% of them singletons, with about an eighth in the top ten. The sample in question was cultured CD8+ T cells from PBMCs, obtained from culture after CMV antigen stimulation. This sequence was found in a human donor in good health (CMV status not recorded). Some clones in this sample may be carry-over from other donors' samples.

CDR3 loop: CASSLSFNRGFTEAFF. For the CDR3, the DNA is TGTGCCAGCAGTTTATCGTTTAACAGGGGCTTCACTGAAGCTTTCTTT. The V and J genes are TRBV27 and TRBJ1-1, with 7 bases matching TRBD1. Germline V gene sequence: CDR1 MNHEY, CDR2 SMNVEV (reference sequence). Trimming at V came to 0 bases and at J to 4 bases, leaving 8 bases not matched to a gene. The CDR3 consists of 16 residues.